This T cell receptor beta chain was obtained from a study of tumor-infiltrating lymphocytes in primary liver carcinoma. The CDR3 runs to 15 residues. V was cut by 6 bases and J by 1 base, with 14 bases left in between. A note on this clonotype: Its matching antigen is unknown. A much larger clone lies one base from this, so it may be a read error.

Using a constant-region primer together with ProtoScript II reverse transcriptase, TCR beta cDNA was made from 500 ng of total RNA. For TCR beta, libraries were produced by three nested multiplex PCR rounds using slightly modified ARM-PCR. The opening two PCR rounds, nine to eleven cycles each, paired TRBV1-TRBV30 forward primers with a C-beta reverse primer. TCRdb recomputed calls from the multiplex PCR reads with MiXCR, one row per CDR3 protein. The sample records fewer than 400,000 distinct CDR3 sequences, about 62% being singletons. Study-level results: Tumors reached a significantly greater top-250-clone fraction than blood did (p = 0.039).

Researchers drew blood RNA from unsorted whole blood and extracted germline DNA as well. Sequences were obtained from peripheral blood. The chain uses TRBV12-3 or TRBV12-4 and TRBJ2-3; either TRBD1 or TRBD2 may supply D (5 bases each). This TCR came from a man aged 35 to 55 with primary liver carcinoma and hepatitis B virus infection. CDR3 sequence (DNA): TGTGCCAGCAGCCGAGGGGCTCGAGGCACAGATACGCAGTATTTT. Protein: CASSRGARGTDTQYF.